This TCR beta chain comes out of a study of blood T cell repertoires in COVID-19. Per the germline V gene, CDR1 is LNHDA and CDR2 is SQIVND (reference sequence). The CDR3 length is 16 residues. The junction had 4 bases not matched to a gene; V was cut back by 1 base and J by 2 bases. Original handling: Cell counts per sample came from amplifying reference gene primers. This table comes from immunoSEQ multiplex PCR, and its TCRdb copy is limited to in-frame clones, with some not included. That table furnishes V, J and clone size, whereas the DNA furnished D and trimming. The sample consists of about 270,000 clones, 83% of them appearing once.

Sequenced: peripheral blood. This TCR was recovered from a man aged 80 or over with acute or convalescent COVID-19. This rearrangement joins TRBV19 to TRBJ2-7; 11 bases are shared with TRBD1. The CDR3, as DNA: TGTGCCAGTAGTATAGCGTTGGGACAGGGGGCCTACGAGCAGTACTTC. Translated: CASSIALGQGAYEQYF.